Listed below are T cell receptor beta chains from one sample, sequenced in a study of T cell responses to AZD1222 COVID-19 vaccine. Data came from immunoSEQ multiplex PCR; TCRdb stores just in-frame clones and leaves some out. The data show some 190,000 clones, with 91% seen just once and less than 2% held by the top ten. Material: peripheral blood, obtained 28 days after the second AZD1222 dose. Source of these receptors: an adult who received the AZD1222 COVID-19 vaccine. The CDR3 runs from the conserved cysteine through the conserved F or W. The order of the fields is V gene, D gene, clone size, J gene, CDR3 protein, CDR3 DNA. The D gene is left open where the match is weak. A row's size may be missing; if present it is once, few, many or a size class.

v_call: TRBV3-1/TRBV3-2; d_call: TRBD1; clone_size: -; j_call: TRBJ1-4; cdr3_aa: CASSQEWGQGATNEKLFF; cdr3_nt: TGTGCCAGCAGCCAAGAGTGGGGACAGGGAGCAACTAATGAAAAACTGTTTTTT
v_call: TRBV21-1; d_call: -; clone_size: -; j_call: TRBJ2-1; cdr3_aa: CASTSRKTSGRARAYNEQFF; cdr3_nt: TGTGCCAGCACCTCCAGGAAGACTAGCGGGAGGGCCCGGGCCTACAATGAGCAGTTCTTC
v_call: TRBV7-2; d_call: -; clone_size: -; j_call: TRBJ1-6; cdr3_aa: CASSFGSSYNSPLHF; cdr3_nt: TGTGCCAGCAGCTTCGGGAGCTCCTATAATTCACCCCTCCACTTT
v_call: TRBV18; d_call: -; clone_size: -; j_call: TRBJ1-4; cdr3_aa: CASSPARGQLNEKLFF; cdr3_nt: TGTGCCAGCTCACCAGCCCGGGGCCAGCTTAATGAAAAACTGTTTTTT
v_call: TRBV6-5; d_call: TRBD1; clone_size: -; j_call: TRBJ1-2; cdr3_aa: CASGTAGYTF; cdr3_nt: TGTGCCAGCGGGACAGCCGGCTACACCTTC
v_call: TRBV15; d_call: -; clone_size: few; j_call: TRBJ1-5; cdr3_aa: CATSRDTGNQPQHF; cdr3_nt: TGTGCCACCAGCAGAGATACAGGGAATCAGCCCCAGCATTTT
v_call: TRBV6-2/TRBV6-3; d_call: TRBD2; clone_size: -; j_call: TRBJ2-4; cdr3_aa: CASSYLAVAKNIQYF; cdr3_nt: TGTGCCAGCAGTTACCTAGCGGTCGCCAAAAACATTCAGTACTTC
v_call: TRBV19; d_call: TRBD1; clone_size: -; j_call: TRBJ2-7; cdr3_aa: CASSVGQGRNEQYF; cdr3_nt: TGTGCCAGTAGTGTCGGACAGGGGAGAAACGAGCAGTACTTC
v_call: TRBV5-1; d_call: TRBD1; clone_size: -; j_call: TRBJ1-1; cdr3_aa: CASSFTGANTEAFF; cdr3_nt: TGCGCCAGCAGCTTCACAGGGGCAAACACTGAAGCTTTCTTT
v_call: TRBV7-2; d_call: -; clone_size: many; j_call: TRBJ2-7; cdr3_aa: CASSSSANYEQYF; cdr3_nt: TGTGCCAGCAGCTCTTCCGCCAACTACGAGCAGTACTTC